This T cell receptor (beta chain) was found in a study of T cell responses to AZD1222 COVID-19 vaccine. General study results and limits: Close to half of spike-specific TCRs reportedly recognize unmutated variant regions. Clonal diversity was possibly underestimated; the donors were predominantly white British and more often female.

Germline-derived CDR1 and CDR2 are DFQATT and SNEGSKA (reference sequence). Trimming stripped 1 base from V and 6 bases from J, with 5 bases between. The length of the CDR3 is 11 residues. Profiling relied on immunoSEQ multiplex PCR, and the TCRdb table lists in-frame clones only, not all of them. Altogether some 130,000 clones are present, 70% to 90% being singletons, with the ten largest covering 1.5% to 2%. For this clone: Its antigen is not identified.

Sequencing used peripheral blood, obtained on day 0 of AZD1222 vaccination. The receptor was derived from an adult in good health. V gene TRBV20-1 combines with J gene TRBJ2-3; no firm D call. The CDR3 protein is CSARVADTQYF. The DNA of the CDR3 is TGCAGTGCTAGAGTTGCGGATACGCAGTATTTT.